This entry describes one T cell receptor (beta chain). There are 18 residues in the CDR3. Looked up from germline, CDR1 is SGDLS and CDR2 is YYNGEE. V dropped 5 bases and J dropped 0 bases, with 23 bases sitting between them. Investigators spread the genomic DNA of each subset evenly over several immunoSEQ plates. Some clones are missing from TCRdb's copy, which holds only in-frame ones; the method was immunoSEQ multiplex PCR. Of some 2.4 million clones listed, under 95% are singletons. The data are from a study of shared clonotypes between healthy human individuals. Healthy and HIV-negative, the adult donors had no recent acute infections or vaccinations.

Sequenced sample: naive CD4+ T cells from PBMCs. Specified subset: CD45RA+ positively selected. The source is a man aged 18 to 30 in good health. Some clones in this sample may be carry-over from other donors' samples. The genes are TRBV9 and TRBJ1-1; no clear D gene. CDR3 nucleotide sequence: TGTGCCAGCAGTCCCATCCCCGACTGGTACAGCATGAACACTGAAGCTTTCTTT. Translated: CASSPIPDWYSMNTEAFF.